This T cell receptor (beta chain) stems from a study of blood T cell repertoires in COVID-19. Trimming shortened V by 1 base and J by 6 bases, and 10 bases separated the two germline ends. There are 14 residues in the CDR3. Germline CDR1 reads SEHNR; CDR2 reads FQNEAQ (reference sequence). TCRdb's table, derived via immunoSEQ multiplex PCR, lists solely in-frame clones and lacks some. The sample holds over 200,000 clones, almost 90% seen once. The TCR comes from a man aged 30-40 years who had been exposed to COVID-19. The chain is built from TRBV7-9 and TRBJ1-5; possible D gene TRBD1, 5 bases. The sample comprised PBMCs or T cells enriched from blood (not recorded which). The CDR3: CASSLGQGGQPQHF. CDR3 coding DNA: TGTGCCAGCAGCTTAGGGCAGGGAGGTCAGCCCCAGCATTTT.